Listed here are 6 T cell receptor beta chains from one sample, sequenced in a study of T cells in Graves' hyperthyroidism and ophthalmopathy (dated by TCRdb to the late 2010s). The library was obtained by multiplex PCR. TCRdb records Illumina HiSeq 2000 as the sequencer. The TCR beta CDR3 regions were amplified from the RNA transcripts. The first round of RT-PCR for the TCR CDR3 was performed with the HTBI primer set and the Qiagen OneStep RT-PCR kit. TCRdb itself trimmed the public reads at Q25 with fastp, ran MiXCR and retained productive beta chains. Identical CDR3 protein sequences are pooled into one entry, listed with their most common genes and DNA. The sample contains approximately 720,000 distinct CDR3 sequences, 18% of them found a single time. The ten top clones hold approximately 15% of the sample. Specimen: blood. These receptors came from a woman aged 50 to 60 with Graves' hyperthyroidism that later progressed to Graves' ophthalmopathy.

The J gene is TRBJ2-1, the V gene TRBV20-1; D not certain. This CDR3 spans 14 amino acids. Germline CDR1 DFQATT, CDR2 SNEGSKA (reference sequence). Deletions cut 0 bases from V and 7 bases from J, with 13 bases between. The CDR3: CSARDCVGLNEQFF. As DNA, the CDR3 is TGCAGTGCTAGAGATTGCGTAGGGCTGAATGAGCAGTTCTTC.

Here the CDR3 reads CSAATGPSETQYF. The CDR3 nucleotides read TGCAGTGCCGCAACGGGACCGTCAGAGACCCAGTACTTC. V is TRBV20-1 and J is TRBJ2-5; D possibly uses TRBD1 or TRBD2 (5 bases each). The germline gives CDR1 DFQATT, CDR2 SNEGSKA (reference sequence). Trimming took 6 bases from V and 4 from J, leaving 15 bases between them. The CDR3 runs to 13 residues.

CDR3 in amino acids: CASSFGDRVSGYTF. The CDR3 nucleotides are TGCGCCAGCAGCTTTGGGGACAGGGTCTCAGGCTACACCTTC. This chain uses TRBV5-1 with TRBJ1-2; 9 bases line up with TRBD1. Trimming at V came to 2 bases and at J to 8 bases, leaving 7 bases not matched to a gene. CDR3 length: 14 residues. CDR1 is SGHRS and CDR2 is YFSETQ in the germline V gene.

Ten or more counts support this clonotype. The chain links TRBV6-5 to TRBJ2-7; D is unresolved. Germline CDR1 and CDR2: MNHEY and SVGAGI. The germline V and J ends were trimmed by 2 bases and 6 bases, with 17 bases remaining between them. This CDR3 is 15 amino acids long. CDR3 sequence: CASSYHVETPGEQYF. The CDR3 DNA reads as TGTGCCAGCAGTTACCACGTTGAAACTCCTGGCGAGCAGTACTTC.

The chain couples TRBV7-9 to TRBJ2-3; D possibly matches TRBD1 or TRBD2 (5 bases each). Germline V gene lookup returns CDR1 SEHNR and CDR2 FQNEAQ (reference sequence). The ends were cut back, 5 bases at V and 3 bases at J, with 12 bases in the middle. CDR3 size: 14 residues. The CDR3 DNA reads as TGTGCCAGCAGCACGGGACGGGGAACAGATACGCAGTATTTT. It codes for CASSTGRGTDTQYF.

The chain carries TRBV11-1 and TRBJ1-5; perhaps TRBD1 as D (5 bases). The length of the CDR3 is 13 residues. Germline values: CDR1 SGHAT, CDR2 FQDESV (reference sequence). The V gene lost 5 bases and the J gene lost 7 bases, with 12 bases spanning the gap. CDR3 nucleotide sequence: TGTGCCAGCAGCGCCTTGGGGCTCCAGCCCCAGCATTTT. This translates into CASSALGLQPQHF.